The 30 T cell receptor beta chains listed next were all sequenced from one sample in a study of CD8+ T cells in alopecia areata. As to treatment: oral pan-JAK inhibitor, 5-10 mg twice daily. Extracted RNA was reverse transcribed into cDNA, the sequencing template. TCRdb keeps only in-frame clones here, not all; method: immunoSEQ multiplex PCR. This table holds some 240,000 clones, 50% to 60% found once. The sequencing here drew on CD4+ T cells sorted from blood, taken at week 4, from a patient treated with tofacitinib. These receptors came from a human donor with alopecia areata.

This chain joins TRBV11-2 and TRBJ2-3; tentative D call: TRBD2 (5 bases). This CDR3 contains 15 residues. The germline CDR1 and CDR2 sequences are SGHAT and FQNNGV. Trimming cost V 2 bases and J 3 bases, with 12 bases left between them. The CDR3 nucleotides are TGTGCCAGCAGCTTAACCGGGGTCGGGACAGATACGCAGTATTTT. Translation: CASSLTGVGTDTQYF.

This clone was picked up many times. V gene TRBV4-3 combines with J gene TRBJ2-7, with 7 bases aligning to TRBD1. With V trimmed by 0 bases and J by 8 bases, 7 bases remained unmatched. CDR1 LGHNA and CDR2 YSLEER come from the germline V gene. The CDR3 loop spans 14 amino acids. The CDR3 region is CASSQEGDRVQQYF. Here the CDR3 DNA reads TGCGCCAGCAGCCAAGAAGGCGACAGGGTCCAGCAGTACTTC.

The chain couples TRBV20-1 to TRBJ2-4; no reliable D call. Germline CDR1 and CDR2: DFQATT and SNEGSKA (reference sequence). Trimming shortened V by 7 bases and J by 1 base, and 5 bases separated the two germline ends. The CDR3 has 11 amino acids. In DNA form, the CDR3 reads TGCAGTGGTCGGGCCAAAAACATTCAGTACTTC. Translated, it gives CSGRAKNIQYF.

This sequence joins TRBV5-4 and TRBJ1-6, with 9 bases fitting TRBD1. Germline CDR1 and CDR2: SGHNT and YYREEE (reference sequence). The CDR3 runs to 15 residues. With V trimmed by 4 bases and J by 7 bases, 6 bases remained unmatched. CDR3 sequence reads: CASSPPGTGNSPLHF. The CDR3 region has the DNA TGTGCCAGCAGCCCACCGGGGACAGGGAATTCACCCCTCCACTTT.

V is TRBV2 and J is TRBJ2-1, with a possible D match to TRBD1 (5 bases). Germline loops: CDR1 SNHLY, CDR2 FYNNEI. Deletions cut 6 bases from V and 5 bases from J, with 11 bases between. The CDR3 runs to 13 residues. As DNA, the CDR3 is TGTGCCAGCAGCGACGGACACGACAATGAGCAGTTCTTC. Its translation is CASSDGHDNEQFF.

V gene TRBV4-3 combines with J gene TRBJ2-7; 11 bases match TRBD1. CDR3 length: 14 residues. The ends lost 4 bases at V and 7 bases at J; junction bases unmatched: 6. The germline gives CDR1 LGHNA, CDR2 YSLEER. In DNA, the CDR3 is TGCGCCAGCAGCCCAGGACAGGGGGCATGGGAGCAGTACTTC. This translates into CASSPGQGAWEQYF.

A single count supports this clone. The chain recombines TRBV6-1 with TRBJ2-7; 9 nucleotides agree with TRBD2. After removal of 6 bases from V and 7 bases from J, the junction contained 10 bases not matched to a gene. Per the germline V gene, CDR1 is MNHNS and CDR2 is SASEGT. The CDR3 contains 14 residues. The CDR3 bases are TGTGCCAGCAGCGCTCTAGCGGGGCTCGGTGAGCAGTACTTC. Protein product: CASSALAGLGEQYF.

Only a few counts were recorded for this clone. The rearrangement links TRBV5-4 to TRBJ2-7; 8 bases are shared with TRBD2. CDR3 length: 15 residues. J lost 2 bases, V lost 0 bases, and 4 bases had no gene match. CDR1 is SGHNT, CDR2 YYREEE, per germline (reference sequence). The CDR3 here is CASSLGGGPTYEQYF. The CDR3 DNA sequence: TGTGCCAGCAGCTTGGGCGGGGGGCCGACCTACGAGCAGTACTTC.

The J gene is TRBJ1-2, the V gene TRBV7-2, with D unclear. Trimming took off 2 bases at V and 4 bases at J, with 11 bases between the two ends. Germline CDR1 and CDR2: SGHTA and FQGNSA. The CDR3 spans 14 residues. The CDR3 loop reads CASSLQVGSYGYTF. The CDR3 nucleotides read TGTGCCAGCAGCTTACAGGTGGGGAGCTATGGCTACACCTTC.

This clone was picked up a small number of times. The V call is TRBV9, the J call TRBJ2-5; possibly TRBD2 for D (5 bases). The germline V gene has CDR1 SGDLS and CDR2 YYNGEE. Between the trimmed V and J ends, which lost 3 bases and 7 bases, there was a span of 13 bases. This CDR3 is 13 amino acids long. The CDR3 is CASSALDGGTQYF. The CDR3 region has the DNA TGTGCCAGCAGCGCCCTTGATGGAGGGACCCAGTACTTC.

V is TRBV29-1 and J is TRBJ2-3, with D perhaps matching TRBD1 (5 bases). This CDR3 is 12 amino acids long. Germline V CDR1 and CDR2: SQVTM, ANQGSEA. V was pared by 0 bases and J by 9 bases, with 10 bases between. The CDR3 loop reads CSVEEGGATQYF. The CDR3, as DNA: TGCAGCGTTGAAGAAGGTGGGGCAACGCAGTATTTT.

In regard to this clone: Other nucleotide sequences in the sample specify the same CDR3. The chain links TRBV29-1 to TRBJ1-5; D is uncertain. The CDR3 spans 13 residues. Per the germline V gene, CDR1 is SQVTM and CDR2 is ANQGSEA. Trimming took 6 bases from V and 4 from J, leaving 13 bases between them. The CDR3 coding sequence is TGCAGCGTGGCTGGTAGTACTAATCAGCCCCAGCATTTT. Amino acid sequence: CSVAGSTNQPQHF.

For this clone: Other nucleotide sequences in the sample specify the same CDR3. This chain joins TRBV29-1 and TRBJ1-1; D possibly corresponds to TRBD1 (5 bases). Trimming removed 4 bases from V and 1 base from J, with 7 bases in between. Germline-derived CDR1 and CDR2 are SQVTM and ANQGSEA. The CDR3 loop spans 12 amino acids. DNA for the CDR3: TGCAGCGTTGGGCAGGGGAACACTGAAGCTTTCTTT. This codes for CSVGQGNTEAFF.

This rearrangement joins TRBV9 to TRBJ2-3; 10 bases agree with TRBD2. J gave up 4 bases and V 3 bases, and 5 bases lay outside the gene matches. The CDR3 totals 15 residues. CDR1 is SGDLS, CDR2 YYNGEE, per germline. This CDR3 is CASSASGGVPDTQYF. The CDR3 DNA sequence: TGTGCCAGCAGCGCAAGCGGGGGGGTCCCAGATACGCAGTATTTT.

The DNA of the CDR3 is TGTGCCTGGAGTGTAAGCAGGGCCGCAATCTATGGCTACACCTTC. The encoded protein is CAWSVSRAAIYGYTF. This chain connects TRBV30 to TRBJ1-2; maybe TRBD1 (5 bases). V was cut by 0 bases and J by 4 bases, with 15 bases left in between. The CDR3 extends over 15 amino acids. In germline, CDR1 is GTSNPN, CDR2 SVGIG (reference sequence). Complete variable domain (other parts from reference TRBV30 and TRBJ1-2): SQTIHQWPATLVQPVGSPLSLECTVEGTSNPNLYWYRQAAGRGLQLLFYSVGIGQISSEVPQNLSASRPQDRQFILSSKKLLLSDSGFYLCAWSVSRAAIYGYTFGSGTRLTVV.

This sequence joins TRBV2 and TRBJ1-6; possibly TRBD1 for D (5 bases). The germline V gene encodes CDR1 SNHLY and CDR2 FYNNEI. Trimming removed 2 bases at V and 0 bases at J, with 11 bases between. This CDR3 is 17 amino acids long. The CDR3 nucleotides read TGTGCCAGCAGTGAACGACAGCCGAGCTCCTATAATTCACCCCTCCACTTT. Translation gives CASSERQPSSYNSPLHF.

This sequence joins TRBV4-3 and TRBJ2-1; D is possibly TRBD1 (5 bases). The CDR3 covers 15 residues. Germline CDR1 LGHNA, CDR2 YSLEER. V was pared by 0 bases and J by 4 bases, with 10 bases between. The CDR3 DNA sequence: TGCGCCAGCAGCCAAGATCATCAGGGTTACAATGAGCAGTTCTTC. Its protein is CASSQDHQGYNEQFF.

The CDR3, as DNA: TGTGCCAGCAGCCCGGTCGGTGGGGCCTACGAGCAGTACTTC. As protein: CASSPVGGAYEQYF. This chain links TRBV27 with TRBJ2-7; D uncertain. The CDR3 runs to 14 residues. Trimming stripped 6 bases from V and 2 bases from J, with 14 bases between. CDR1 is MNHEY and CDR2 is SMNVEV in the germline V gene (reference sequence).

The rearrangement links TRBV5-1 to TRBJ2-1; 9 bases fit TRBD2. This CDR3 contains 16 residues. Unmatched junction bases numbered 11, after V lost 3 bases and J lost 7 bases. CDR1 and CDR2 from the germline V gene are SGHRS and YFSETQ. The CDR3 protein is CASSSNSGGRGNEQFF. The CDR3 coding sequence is TGCGCCAGCAGCTCCAATAGCGGGGGCCGGGGGAATGAGCAGTTCTTC.

The genes are TRBV6-5 and TRBJ1-2, with TRBD1 matching 12 bases. CDR1 and CDR2 from the germline V gene are MNHEY and SVGAGI. V dropped 5 bases and J dropped 5; count of bases not matched to a gene: 6. The length of the CDR3 is 15 residues. CDR3 nucleotide sequence: TGTGCCAGCAGTCGGGACAGGGGGCGCACATATGGCTACACCTTC. It translates to CASSRDRGRTYGYTF.

V gene TRBV25-1 combines with J gene TRBJ2-1; 11 bases are shared with TRBD2. The germline V gene encodes CDR1 MGHDK and CDR2 SYGVNS. The CDR3 spans 14 residues. V trimming: 10 bases; J trimming: 4 bases; junction bases outside the gene matches: 6. This CDR3 is CATTTSGMYNEQFF. The CDR3 region has the DNA TGTGCCACTACGACTAGCGGGATGTACAATGAGCAGTTCTTC.

This sequence joins TRBV30 and TRBJ1-6; D is uncertain. The germline gives CDR1 GTSNPN, CDR2 SVGIG (reference sequence). With 3 bases removed from V and 5 bases from J, the gap between germline ends came to 8 bases. This CDR3 comprises 13 residues. CDR3 region: CAWSRGDNSPLHF. The CDR3 bases are TGTGCCTGGAGCCGAGGAGATAATTCACCCCTCCACTTT.

The chain uses TRBV5-1 and TRBJ2-6; D remains unclear. Deletions cut 0 bases from V and 0 bases from J, with 7 bases between. The CDR3 has 16 residues. Germline values: CDR1 SGHRS, CDR2 YFSETQ. The CDR3 here is CASSLELGSGANVLTF. In DNA form, the CDR3 reads TGCGCCAGCAGCTTGGAGCTGGGCTCTGGGGCCAACGTCCTGACTTTC.

V gene TRBV2 combines with J gene TRBJ2-7; no clear D gene. This CDR3 region has 15 residues. With 0 bases removed from V and 2 bases from J, the gap between germline ends came to 11 bases. The germline gives CDR1 SNHLY, CDR2 FYNNEI. The CDR3 bases are TGTGCCAGCAGTGAAGCCCCGGCCGAGACCTACGAGCAGTACTTC. Amino acids: CASSEAPAETYEQYF.

The V and J genes are TRBV7-2 and TRBJ1-1; D is ambiguous. The germline V gene encodes CDR1 SGHTA and CDR2 FQGNSA. CDR3 length: 12 amino acids. V lost 3 bases, J lost 7 bases, and 9 bases lay in between. Written as DNA, the CDR3 is TGTGCCAGCAGCTTCAGGCGGGGTGAAGCTTTCTTT. It is translated as CASSFRRGEAFF.

This clone was picked up a small number of times. The chain carries TRBV4-3 and TRBJ2-1; 8 nucleotides line up with TRBD2. V shed 5 bases and J 8 bases; nucleotides not matched to a gene: 5. From germline, CDR1 is LGHNA and CDR2 YSLEER. The CDR3 extends over 13 amino acids. In DNA, the CDR3 is TGCGCCAGCAGCTTGTCCGGGGGGGATGAGCAGTTCTTC. The encoded protein is CASSLSGGDEQFF.

J is TRBJ1-1 and V is TRBV11-2; D gene ambiguous. Trimming stripped 1 base from V and 6 bases from J, with 3 bases between. This CDR3 region has 11 residues. In germline, CDR1 is SGHAT, CDR2 FQNNGV. The CDR3 nucleotides are TGTGCCAGCAGCTTAGGCTCTGAAGCTTTCTTT. Its protein product is CASSLGSEAFF.

This clone was seen only a few times. The chain carries TRBV4-1 and TRBJ1-6, with D perhaps TRBD1 (6 bases). Germline loops: CDR1 MGHRA, CDR2 YSYEKL. The ends were cut back, 0 bases at V and 8 bases at J, with 14 bases in the middle. The CDR3 contains 16 residues. The CDR3 region has the DNA TGCGCCAGCAGCCAAGAGTCGTCGTGGGGGCATTCACCCCTCCACTTT. This encodes CASSQESSWGHSPLHF.

V gene TRBV14 combines with J gene TRBJ2-7; 11 bases line up with TRBD2. Germline V gene lookup returns CDR1 SGHDN and CDR2 FVKESK. The trim removed 1 base at V and 2 bases at J, leaving 1 base unmatched. CDR3 length: 15 residues. CDR3 loop: CASSQGLAGPYEQYF. In DNA, the CDR3 is TGTGCCAGCAGCCAAGGACTAGCGGGGCCCTACGAGCAGTACTTC.

A remark on this clone: The same CDR3 is also encoded by other DNA sequences in this sample. The V gene is TRBV7-9, the J gene TRBJ2-7; D possibly corresponds to TRBD1 (6 bases). The CDR3 runs to 12 residues. Germline V gene sequence: CDR1 SEHNR, CDR2 FQNEAQ (reference sequence). The ends were cut back, 2 bases at V and 4 bases at J, with 6 bases in the middle. The CDR3 DNA reads as TGTGCCAGCAGCTTACAGGGGTACGAGCAGTACTTC. It specifies CASSLQGYEQYF. Based on the CDR3 plus reference TRBV7-9 and TRBJ2-7, the full variable domain is DTGVSQNPRHKITKRGQNVTFRCDPISEHNRLYWYRQTLGQGPEFLTYFQNEAQLEKSRLLSDRFSAERPKGSFSTLEIQRTEQGDSAMYLCASSLQGYEQYFGPGTRLTVT.